This T cell receptor beta chain was obtained from a study of vaccination and CD4 T cells after COVID-19. Looking at the study overall: Investigators drew the post-COVID samples a median about 98 days after diagnosis, with a range of 35 to 161. The authors gave control cultures a CEFX pool, an HIV-1 Nef pool, or no peptide. From HCoV-229E, HCoV-OC43, HCoV-NL63 and SARS-CoV-2, overlapping spike peptides were used to stimulate the cells.

Treatment given: approximately 10-day PBMC culture with coronavirus spike peptide pools or control peptides (ViraFEST assay). An unexposed donor provided the CD4+ T cells, which were collected before the COVID-19 pandemic (2011-2018). With the Oncomine TCR Beta short-read assay, DNA from cultured CD4+ T cells was sequenced. Once CD4+ T cells had been cultured, genomic DNA was extracted from them. A single record per CDR3 protein comes from TCRdb applying MiXCR to the PCR reads. The sample has about 5,400 distinct CDR3 sequences; about 48% are singletons. This CDR3 region has 13 residues. Trimming pared 1 base from V and 4 bases from J, leaving 8 bases between. Germline CDR1 is SEHNR and CDR2 is FQNEAQ (reference sequence). This clonotype was counted between two and nine times. Its specificity is unknown.

The gene calls are TRBV7-9 and TRBJ2-7; weak D call: TRBD1 (5 bases). The source of this sequence is a human donor in good health. Sequenced input: CD4+ T cells from blood, cultured in vitro. The CDR3 loop is CASSLVGPYEQYF. The CDR3 nucleotides are TGTGCCAGCAGCTTAGTGGGGCCTTACGAGCAGTACTTC.